This entry concerns a single TCR beta chain. No antigen is known for it. Trimming stripped 0 bases from V and 0 bases from J, with 11 bases between. Germline V lookup: CDR1 SGHDT, CDR2 YYEEEE. The CDR3 runs 16 residues. The source of the sample is a study of regulatory T cells in long-lasting Graves disease. Investigators prepared the TCR beta libraries by applying iRepertoire HTBI primers and Arm-PCR of CDR3 regions. TCRdb itself ran the multiplex PCR reads through MiXCR, one entry per CDR3 protein. The table has 620,000 or so distinct CDR3 sequences, 16% seen once. Study-wide findings and caveats: Patients with persistent disease showed a bias toward TRBV28, TRBJ1-2 and TRBJ2-5.

Documented time point: newly diagnosed GD, antithyroid drugs for less than 3 months. Extracted PBMC RNA gave rise to the TCR library. These data are also associated with another study on T cells in Graves' hyperthyroidism and ophthalmopathy. That report adds: Using the HTBI primer set, a first-round RT-PCR was run on the TCR CDR3. Researchers found most expanded thyroid clonotypes above 0.001 in blood as well. With a median lead of roughly 6.2 months before onset, the model predicted ophthalmopathy.

This chain joins TRBV5-6 and TRBJ2-3; no definite D call. Here the sequenced sample was peripheral blood mononuclear cells (PBMCs), taken at new diagnosis, from a patient treated with antithyroid drugs. This TCR came from a young woman with Graves disease. Here the CDR3 DNA reads TGTGCCAGCAGCTTGGGCTCGCGGCCTAGCACAGATACGCAGTATTTT. It yields the protein CASSLGSRPSTDTQYF. The full variable domain, rest sourced from reference TRBV5-6 and TRBJ2-3, is DAGVTQSPTHLIKTRGQQVTLRCSPKSGHDTVSWYQQALGQGPQFIFQYYEEEERQRGNFPDRFSGHQFPNYSSELNVNALLLGDSALYLCASSLGSRPSTDTQYFGPGTRLTVL.